This is a list of T cell receptor beta chains from one sample in a study of molecular identifiers for immune sequencing clone quantification. TCRdb ran MiXCR on the PCR reads and lists one entry per CDR3 protein. The sample shows more than 450,000 distinct CDR3 sequences, roughly a fifth of them seen only once. Sequenced sample: naive CD8+ T cells from blood, with Jurkat cell RNA spiked in. These TCRs come from a human donor in good health. Some libraries in this study had Jurkat cell RNA spiked in. CDR3s leave out the opening cysteine and the closing phenylalanine or tryptophan.

>TRBJ2-3|TRBV5-5
ASSSGELGTDTQY
>TRBJ2-7|TRBV12-3/TRBV12-4
ASSLVEGSYEQY
>TRBJ2-5|TRBV6-5
ASSRFTGTQETQY
>TRBJ1-2|TRBV30
AWNPGQGSFYGYT
>TRBJ1-5|TRBV4-2
ASSQVVGSNRPQH
>TRBJ1-5|TRBV7-9
ASSLSEGFQPQH
>TRBJ1-2|TRBV4-3
ASSQRTQGYYGYT
>TRBJ1-1|TRBV29-1
SVGPTDKVTEAF
>TRBJ2-7|TRBV7-2
ASSLTGLGYEQY
>TRBJ2-3|TRBV10-3
TISESAEGDTQY
>TRBJ2-7|TRBV27
ASSSLAGAREQY
>TRBJ2-1|TRBV4-3
ASSQGGGNYNEQF
>TRBJ1-2|TRBV4-1
ASSQEPPSGFVGEYGYT
>TRBJ2-3|TRBV6-4
ASSDSIFDPTDTQY
>TRBJ2-2|TRBV19
ASSTRDRATGELF
>TRBJ2-3|TRBV6-6
DSSAYRASRSTDTQY
>TRBJ2-1|TRBV6-5
ASSYRDNEQF
>TRBJ2-1|TRBV19
ASSIVGYNEQF
>TRBJ2-1|TRBV7-9
ASSLAGGILDEQF
>TRBJ1-1|TRBV16
ASSQSGVEAF
>TRBJ2-3|TRBV5-4
ASSQEIQGLDTQY
>TRBJ2-3|TRBV12-3/TRBV12-4
ASGDRAREDTQY
>TRBJ2-7|TRBV14
ASSRNTGARDEQY